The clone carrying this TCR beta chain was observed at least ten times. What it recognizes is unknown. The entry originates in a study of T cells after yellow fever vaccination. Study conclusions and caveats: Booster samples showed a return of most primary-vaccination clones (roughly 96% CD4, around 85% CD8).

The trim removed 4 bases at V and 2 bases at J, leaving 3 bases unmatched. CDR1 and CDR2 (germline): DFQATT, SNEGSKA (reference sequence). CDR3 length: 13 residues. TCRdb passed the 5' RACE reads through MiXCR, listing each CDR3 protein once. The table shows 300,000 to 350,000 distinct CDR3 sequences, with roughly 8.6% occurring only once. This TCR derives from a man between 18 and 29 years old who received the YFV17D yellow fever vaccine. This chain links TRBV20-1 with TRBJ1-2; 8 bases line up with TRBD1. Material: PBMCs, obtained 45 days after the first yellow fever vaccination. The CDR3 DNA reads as TGCAGTGCTAAGGACAGGGTGAACTATGGCTACACCTTC. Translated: CSAKDRVNYGYTF.